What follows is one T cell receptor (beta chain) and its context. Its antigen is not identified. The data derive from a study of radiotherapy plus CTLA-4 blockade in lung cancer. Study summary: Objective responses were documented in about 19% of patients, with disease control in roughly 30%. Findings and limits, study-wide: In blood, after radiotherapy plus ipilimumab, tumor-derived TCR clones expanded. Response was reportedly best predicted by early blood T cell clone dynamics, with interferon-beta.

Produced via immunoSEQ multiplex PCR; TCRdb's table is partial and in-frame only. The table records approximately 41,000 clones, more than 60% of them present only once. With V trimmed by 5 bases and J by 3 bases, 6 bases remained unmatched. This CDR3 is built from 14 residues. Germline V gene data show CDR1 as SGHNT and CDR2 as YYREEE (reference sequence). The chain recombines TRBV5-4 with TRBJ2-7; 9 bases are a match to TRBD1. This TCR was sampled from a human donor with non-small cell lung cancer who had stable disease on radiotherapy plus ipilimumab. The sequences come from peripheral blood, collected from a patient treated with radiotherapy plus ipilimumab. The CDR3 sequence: CASRSSGQGYEQYF. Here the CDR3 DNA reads TGTGCCAGCAGATCCTCGGGACAGGGCTACGAGCAGTACTTC.